In its sample, the clone carrying this T cell receptor beta chain was seen once. Authors' methods: Amplification of reference gene primers was used by the study to estimate nucleated cell counts. Only in-frame clones appear in the TCRdb table, and some are missing; sequencing was by immunoSEQ multiplex PCR. V, J and clone size reflect that table, while D and trimming were determined from the DNA. This sample has around 60,000 clones, with approximately 81% found just once. This specimen belongs to a study of blood T cell repertoires in COVID-19. This CDR3 is 13 amino acids long. Germline loops: CDR1 SGHDT, CDR2 YYEEEE. Between the trimmed V and J ends, which lost 3 bases and 6 bases, there was a span of 9 bases.

The chain couples TRBV5-6 to TRBJ2-2; D is possibly TRBD1 (5 bases). Sequences were obtained from peripheral blood. This TCR came from a man in his 60s with COVID-19, enrolled during active disease. In nucleotides, the CDR3 is TGTGCCAGCAGCTCCCAGGGTTCCGGGGAGCTGTTTTTT. Translated: CASSSQGSGELFF. Based on the CDR3 plus reference TRBV5-6 and TRBJ2-2, the full variable domain is DAGVTQSPTHLIKTRGQQVTLRCSPKSGHDTVSWYQQALGQGPQFIFQYYEEEERQRGNFPDRFSGHQFPNYSSELNVNALLLGDSALYLCASSSQGSGELFFGEGSRLTVL.